The clone carrying this T cell receptor (beta chain) was seen only a few times. What it recognizes is unknown. This entry belongs to a study of beta chain features in type 1 diabetes. The overall study: Age, gender and cell yields were similar between patients and healthy donors. Examination covered around 98,000,000 sorted cells spanning all samples. Regarding the study as a whole: TCRB repertoires of naive, central memory and Treg cells appeared more similar among patients than among healthy donors.

The CDR3 contains 16 residues. CDR1 is LGHNA, CDR2 YSLEER, per germline. V was shortened by 0 bases and J by 2 bases, with 13 bases between the two germline ends. The entirety of the isolated RNA underwent reverse transcription, so expressed TCRB transcripts were sequenced. This table comes from immunoSEQ multiplex PCR, and its TCRdb copy is limited to in-frame clones, with some not included. The repertoire consists of 810,000 or so clones, with 17% occurring once and the leading ten covering 0.02% to 0.025%. This TCR came from a woman in her late teens or twenties in good health. Sequenced input: naive CD4+ T cells from blood. The rearrangement joins TRBV4-3 to TRBJ2-5, with a tentative D call TRBD2 (6 bases). The CDR3 sequence: CASSQDIAGGQETQYF. The CDR3 DNA is TGCGCCAGCAGCCAAGATATAGCAGGAGGGCAAGAGACCCAGTACTTC.